The subject of this entry is one T cell receptor beta chain. The specificity of this receptor is unknown. Base quality data are lacking; no much larger clone is found one base away. The data originate from a study of cytomegalovirus exposure and HLA in healthy donors (dated by TCRdb to about 2017). Context from the whole study: An earlier analysis of 587 of the donors reported approximately 300 Gb of sequence data and around 100 million unique TCR beta sequences obtained from roughly 180 million T cells. To study patterns of TCR occurrence, a later analysis re-analyzed previously published TCR beta repertoires from 650 to 750 donors and added high-resolution HLA genotyping. In an earlier analysis of roughly 600 of the donors, high-throughput TCR beta sequencing was used to judge whether each TCR beta V gene segment behaved as functional or pseudogenic. The study aimed to test whether signatures of past pathogen exposure could be identified by cataloging public T cell receptors. Among the roughly 390 genotyped donors, approximately 77% belonged to the genetic ancestry cluster associated with self-reported Caucasian donors. Typing coverage differed by locus: A, B, C, DRB1 and DQB1 were typed in roughly 620-640 donors, DQA1 in about 560, DPA1 in 600 to 610, and DPB1 in roughly 470. A later genetic analysis used genome-wide SNP genotypes for about 65% of the 666 donors, treating that subset as a discovery cohort. The T cell repertoires of around 730 subjects were profiled by immunosequencing and related to cytomegalovirus serostatus. A handful of DR-DQ haplotypes were handled as single units for association and clustering because linkage in the cohort was strong. Among some 400 genotyped donors of the cohort, an average of 235,054 unique TCR beta nucleotide sequences were sequenced per donor, roughly 18% of them non-productive. All discovery cohort repertoires had been generated on a single sequencing platform. An early release covering 550 to 700 HLA-typed donors comprised about 300 gigabases of sequencing data and about 90 million unique TCR sequences. The later analysis used no new phenotypic data to find candidate immune exposures, relying instead on TCR beta sequences and their occurrence across donors. The study combined high-throughput TCR immunosequencing, statistical association of individual TCRs with disease status, and machine learning to predict cytomegalovirus infection status. Donor age, sex, ethnicity and CMV serostatus were compiled alongside the repertoire data. Besides the first cohort of hundreds of subjects, a separate validation cohort made up of 90 to 150 different subjects was used. Class I and class II HLA loci were covered by the typing at four-digit resolution. Beyond this particular receptor, the publication reports: Correlated functional status among segregating V segments might be attributable to linkage disequilibrium, but an unknown experimental factor could not be ruled out. When HLA alleles, especially DR and DQ, strongly co-occurred, TCR associations were difficult to assign to individual alleles. Specific HLA alleles were associated with about 17,000 TCR beta sequences at a false discovery rate of 0.05 in a later analysis. A cluster of highly shared sequence variants was judged likely to be a technical artifact of the sequencing pipeline. In an earlier analysis of about 540 of the donors, most TCR beta V segments were observed in productive rearrangements about 87% or about 30% of the time, broadly matching IMGT annotations. According to a later analysis, parvovirus B19, influenza, CMV and Epstein-Barr virus appeared linked to several top co-occurrence clusters. CMV serostatus was the only immune exposure information available for the cohort. A later genetic analysis associated a missense DCLRE1C variant with V-gene and J-gene trimming of TCR beta chains, and an independent cohort replicated the association. A further reported finding was that TCR beta sequences accurately predicted the HLA-A and HLA-B alleles for most subjects in the first cohort. In a later genetic analysis, fewer N-insertions in productive TCRs were reported among donors in an Asian-associated ancestry cluster than the 666-donor mean. Three of the identified cytomegalovirus-associated TCR beta chains were confirmed in vitro to be specific for cytomegalovirus antigens. The 87-base-pair reads could not distinguish some IMGT-functional V segments, including TRBV6-2 and TRBV6-3, so those segments were excluded. A later analysis found that most CMV-associated TCR beta chains appeared HLA-restricted, with HLA associations seemingly driven largely by CMV exposure. Presence/absence analyses assumed roughly uniform sequencing depth across donors, an assumption that may not hold. The authors suggested that the approach could potentially be extended to other disease states and immunological phenotypes. Only TCR beta chains were sequenced in this cohort, and the absence of alpha or paired-chain data limited detectable features. The classifier was reported to diagnose cytomegalovirus status with high specificity and sensitivity in both the original and validation cohorts. The study listed 150 to 200 TCR beta chains as associated with cytomegalovirus. Because HLA typing was missing for some donors at each locus, association tests included only the typed subset. Most TCR sequences were seen in very few donors, while some public TCRs were found in many individuals. A later analysis found that HLA-associated TCR beta chains were more clonally expanded and had lower generation probabilities than equally common non-associated chains. A later analysis found that TCR association rates varied across HLA loci, with DRB1 alleles showing the most associated TCRs and HLA-C alleles the fewest. Approximately 18 rarely observed V segments, including chromosome 9 orphons, were excluded from the earlier analysis of about 610 of the donors because counts were too low.

The method behind the library was the immunoSEQ multiplex PCR assay. A mixture of 60 forward primers for TCR Vbeta segments and 13 reverse primers for TCR Jbeta segments was used in the multiplex PCR. The CDR3 region of rearranged TCR beta genes was amplified from genomic DNA with a multiplex PCR assay. Amplified TCR beta libraries were sequenced as 87-base-pair reads on the Illumina HiSeq System. As for the original processing: A later analysis tallied around 80 million unique TCR beta chains across the 550 to 850 repertoires, and about 10 million of those chains were shared by two or more donors. Raw reads were error-corrected and collapsed into unique sequences by a nearest-neighbor algorithm in which closely related sequences were merged to remove PCR and sequencing errors. Alignment of CDR3 sequences to IMGT reference sequences was used to assign V, D and J gene segments. For a sequence to be retained, a match of at least six nucleotides was required to both a V gene segment and a J gene segment. Rearrangements were classified as productive when the CDR3 lacked stop codons and remained in frame with V and J, and all other rearrangements were classified as non-productive. Following IMGT convention, CDR3 was defined as the stretch from the second conserved V-encoded cysteine to the conserved J-encoded phenylalanine. In an earlier analysis of around 640 of the donors, sequences lacking an unambiguous match to a single V gene segment were excluded. An earlier analysis of fewer than 750 of the donors called V segments functional above 56.7% productive rearrangements and segregating when the between-donor standard deviation exceeded 5%. A statistical classification framework was built to diagnose cytomegalovirus status from the catalog of TCR beta chain sequences. In a later analysis, V and J genes were assigned by comparing TCR nucleotide sequences against IMGT/GENE-DB human TR gene sequences. A later analysis assigned CDR3 sequences and most-parsimonious VDJ recombination scenarios with the TCRdist pipeline. A later analysis defined each TCR beta chain by its CDR3 amino acid sequence plus V-gene family, and excluded reads lacking a unique V-gene family. As a way to deal with suspected cross-contamination and a sequencing artifact, a later analysis dropped hundreds of nucleotide sequences that were highly shared and had low generation probability. In a later analysis, a clonal expansion index was calculated for each public chain from normalized within-repertoire ranks of inferred template counts. In a later analysis, generation probabilities were computed using a VDJ recombination model fitted to out-of-frame rearrangements, and the results were checked against IGoR. In a later analysis, hypergeometric tests were used to score TCR-TCR, TCR-HLA and TCR-CMV co-occurrence, with a repertoire-size bias correction applied to TCR pairs. In a later analysis, false discovery rates were estimated by permuting HLA or CMV assignments 20 times. In a later analysis, co-occurring TCRs were grouped with DBSCAN, and TCRdist sequence similarity was added when clustering was performed within HLA-allele-positive subsets. For co-occurrence clustering, repertoires with fewer than 30,000 or more than 120,000 public chains were excluded, along with 5 or 6 repertoires with anomalous nucleotide sharing. As stored in TCRdb, this immuneACCESS dataset retains in-frame rearrangements with V and J assigned. A fraction of the clones does not appear; measured against another copy, unresolved V genes explain less than half of the discrepancy, and the remainder lacks a known reason. V, J and clone size reflect that table, while D and trimming were determined from the DNA. Present in this sample are roughly 110,000 clones, roughly 80% of which were seen just once. The ten largest clonotypes hold 22% of the sample.

V is cut by 5 bases and J by 4 bases, and the space between the germline ends is 9 bases. Counted from cysteine to phenylalanine, this CDR3 has 12 amino acids. Only CDR3 DNA remains: 36 bases, in frame from the first base. From a lookup of the germline V gene, CDR1 and CDR2 are SQVTM and ANQGSEA. The cohort consisted of more than 650 healthy bone marrow donors. All cohort members were sampled while nominally healthy, although unrecorded immune exposures were likely present. The donor was CMV seropositive and belonged to the group of 250 to 300 seropositive cohort members. A peripheral blood sample was collected from each donor, and TCR beta sequencing was performed on peripheral blood mononuclear cells. The Qiagen DNeasy Blood Extraction Kit was used to extract genomic DNA from the blood cell samples.

The V gene is TRBV29-1 and the J gene is TRBJ2-1; TRBD2 is a weak D gene call, 6 bases matching. This clonotype was sampled from a young man in good health and CMV-seropositive. Sequenced material: PBMCs. Here is the DNA: TGCAGCGTTAAAGGAGGGTACAATGAGCAGTTCTTC. Translated, it gives CSVKGGYNEQFF.